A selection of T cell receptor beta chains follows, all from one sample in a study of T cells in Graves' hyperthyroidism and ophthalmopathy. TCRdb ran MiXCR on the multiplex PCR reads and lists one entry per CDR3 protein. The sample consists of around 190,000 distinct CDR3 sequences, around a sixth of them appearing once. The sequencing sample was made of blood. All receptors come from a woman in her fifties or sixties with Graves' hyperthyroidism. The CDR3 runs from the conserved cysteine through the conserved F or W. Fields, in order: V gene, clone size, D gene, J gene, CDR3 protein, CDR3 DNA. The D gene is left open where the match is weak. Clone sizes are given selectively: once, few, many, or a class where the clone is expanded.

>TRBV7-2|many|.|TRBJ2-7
CASSLSGGYSYEQYF
TGTGCCAGCAGCTTATCGGGCGGGTACTCCTACGAGCAGTACTTC
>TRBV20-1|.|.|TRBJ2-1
CSARRAPSYNEQFF
TGCAGTGCTAGACGGGCCCCCTCCTACAATGAGCAGTTCTTC
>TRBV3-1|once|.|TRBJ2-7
CASTGTHSYEQYF
TGTGCCAGCACCGGGACCCACTCCTACGAGCAGTACTTC
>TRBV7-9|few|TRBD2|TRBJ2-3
CASSSGLAGASADTQYF
TGTGCCAGCAGCTCGGGGTTAGCGGGAGCTTCGGCAGATACGCAGTATTTT
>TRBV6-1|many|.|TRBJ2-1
CASRSGTVYNEQFF
TGTGCCAGCAGGAGCGGAACAGTTTACAATGAGCAGTTCTTC
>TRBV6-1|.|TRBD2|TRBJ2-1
CASRWTSGRSYNEQFF
TGTGCCAGCAGGTGGACTAGCGGGCGCTCCTACAATGAGCAGTTCTTC
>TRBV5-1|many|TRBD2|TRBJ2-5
CASSLTASGDQETQYF
TGCGCCAGCAGCTTGACCGCTAGCGGAGACCAAGAGACCCAGTACTTC
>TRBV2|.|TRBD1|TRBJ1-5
CASTSGQGNQPQHF
TGTGCCAGCACCTCGGGACAGGGAAATCAGCCCCAGCATTTT
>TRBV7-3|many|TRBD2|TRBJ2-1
CASSLMPGTSGVNEQFF
TGTGCCAGCAGCTTAATGCCCGGGACTAGCGGGGTCAATGAGCAGTTCTTC
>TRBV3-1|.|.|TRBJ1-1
CASSRTQTRRPEAFF
TGTGCCAGCAGCCGAACACAAACTCGGCGCCCTGAAGCTTTCTTT
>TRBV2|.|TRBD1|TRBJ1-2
CASRFTGGDGYTF
TGTGCCAGCAGGTTTACAGGGGGTGATGGCTACACCTTC
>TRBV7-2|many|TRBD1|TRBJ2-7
CASSLAGTGGYEQYF
TGTGCCAGCAGCTTAGCCGGGACAGGGGGTTACGAGCAGTACTTC
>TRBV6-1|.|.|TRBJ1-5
CASSESHVTSYSNQPQHF
TGTGCCAGCAGTGAGAGTCATGTGACATCGTATAGCAATCAGCCCCAGCATTTT
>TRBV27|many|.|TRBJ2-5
CASSSPNQETQYF
TGTGCCAGCAGTTCACCCAACCAAGAGACCCAGTACTTC
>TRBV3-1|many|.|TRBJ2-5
CASSQPRGQETQYF
TGTGCCAGCAGCCAACCGAGGGGGCAAGAGACCCAGTACTTC
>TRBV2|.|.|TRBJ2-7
CASSVKRSLDEQYF
TGTGCCAGCAGTGTAAAGCGGTCACTGGACGAGCAGTACTTC
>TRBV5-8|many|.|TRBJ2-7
CASSFGYEQYF
TGTGCCAGCAGCTTCGGTTACGAGCAGTACTTC
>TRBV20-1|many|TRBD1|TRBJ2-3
CSARMGTGVGADTQYF
TGCAGTGCCAGGATGGGGACAGGGGTCGGTGCAGATACGCAGTATTTT
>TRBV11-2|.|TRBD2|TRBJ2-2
CASSSWVSGSAANTGELFF
TGTGCCAGCAGCTCGTGGGTTAGCGGGAGTGCGGCGAACACCGGGGAGCTGTTTTTT
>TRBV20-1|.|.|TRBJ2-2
CSAIVGDTGELFF
TGCAGTGCCATAGTTGGGGATACCGGGGAGCTGTTTTTT
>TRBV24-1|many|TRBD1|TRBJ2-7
CATSAYRGNSYEQYF
TGTGCCACCAGTGCCTACAGGGGGAATTCCTACGAGCAGTACTTC
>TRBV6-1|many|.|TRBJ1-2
CASRQFEPGGGYTF
TGTGCCAGCCGACAGTTTGAGCCGGGGGGTGGCTACACCTTC
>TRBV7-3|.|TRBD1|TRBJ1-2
CASSQDRGQGFYGYTF
TGCGCCAGCAGCCAAGATAGAGGACAGGGGTTCTATGGCTACACCTTC
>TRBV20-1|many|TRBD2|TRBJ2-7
CSASGLAGGLPTYEQYF
TGCAGTGCTTCGGGACTAGCGGGAGGACTTCCGACCTACGAGCAGTACTTC
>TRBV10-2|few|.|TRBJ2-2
CASGRAKTANTGELFF
TGCGCCAGCGGACGCGCTAAAACCGCGAACACCGGGGAGCTGTTTTTT
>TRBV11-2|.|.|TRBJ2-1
CASSLEGLLGNEQFF
TGTGCCAGCAGCTTAGAGGGATTATTGGGGAATGAGCAGTTCTTC
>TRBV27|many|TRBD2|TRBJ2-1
CASKRRLAGYNEQFF
TGTGCCAGCAAACGTCGACTAGCGGGATACAATGAGCAGTTCTTC
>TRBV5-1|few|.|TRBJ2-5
CASSHGTGEETQYF
TGCGCCAGCAGCCACGGGACTGGGGAGGAGACCCAGTACTTC
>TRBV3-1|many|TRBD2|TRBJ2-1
CASSFERGLAGVVNEQFF
TGTGCCAGCAGCTTCGAAAGGGGACTAGCGGGAGTGGTCAATGAGCAGTTCTTC
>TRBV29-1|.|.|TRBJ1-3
CSVEVLSGNTIYF
TGCAGCGTTGAGGTCCTCTCTGGAAACACCATATATTTT
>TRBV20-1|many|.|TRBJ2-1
CSANTRRGIEQFF
TGCAGTGCAAATACACGTCGCGGGATTGAGCAGTTCTTC
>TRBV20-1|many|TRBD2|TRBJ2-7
CSASLSSGSSEQYF
TGCAGTGCTAGCCTCTCTAGCGGGAGCTCCGAGCAGTACTTC
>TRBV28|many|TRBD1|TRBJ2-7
CASSFGTGDYEQYF
TGTGCCAGCAGTTTCGGGACAGGGGACTACGAGCAGTACTTC
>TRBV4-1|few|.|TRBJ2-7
CASSQVQGNYEQYF
TGCGCCAGCAGCCAAGTTCAGGGAAACTACGAGCAGTACTTC
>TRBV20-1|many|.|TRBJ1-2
CSAKYGGHFYGYTF
TGCAGTGCTAAGTACGGAGGCCACTTCTATGGCTACACCTTC
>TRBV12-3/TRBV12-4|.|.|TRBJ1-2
CASSLRERGYTF
TGTGCCAGCAGCCTCCGAGAGCGGGGCTACACCTTC
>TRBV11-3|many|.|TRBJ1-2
CASSDISGTLSGYTF
TGTGCCAGCAGCGACATATCCGGGACCCTATCTGGCTACACCTTC
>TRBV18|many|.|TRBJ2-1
CASSPPFSYNEQFF
TGTGCCAGCTCACCACCCTTCTCCTACAATGAGCAGTTCTTC
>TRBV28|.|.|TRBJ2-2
CASSLFRQDPNTGELFF
TGTGCCAGCAGTTTATTCAGGCAGGACCCCAACACCGGGGAGCTGTTTTTT
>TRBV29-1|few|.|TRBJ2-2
CSVALYTGELFF
TGCAGCGTAGCGCTTTACACCGGGGAGCTGTTTTTT
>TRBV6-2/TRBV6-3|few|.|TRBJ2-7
CASMEGFPYEQYF
TGTGCCAGCATGGAGGGCTTCCCCTACGAGCAGTACTTC
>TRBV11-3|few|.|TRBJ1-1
CASSLVVGSATEAFF
TGTGCCAGCAGCTTAGTGGTGGGTTCCGCCACTGAAGCTTTCTTT
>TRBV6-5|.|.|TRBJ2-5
CASSYSPSSRETQYF
TGTGCCAGCAGTTATAGCCCTAGCAGTCGAGAGACCCAGTACTTC
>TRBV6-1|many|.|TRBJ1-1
CASSEGRLRAFF
TGTGCCAGCAGTGAAGGACGCTTGAGGGCTTTCTTT
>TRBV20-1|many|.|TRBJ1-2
CSAPSGQVYGYTF
TGCAGTGCCCCATCGGGACAAGTCTATGGCTACACCTTC
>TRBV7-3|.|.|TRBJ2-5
CASSLTAGQETQYF
TGTGCCAGCAGCTTAACGGCTGGTCAAGAGACCCAGTACTTC
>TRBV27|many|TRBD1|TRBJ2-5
CASSEDRRETQYF
TGTGCCAGCAGTGAGGACAGGCGGGAGACCCAGTACTTC
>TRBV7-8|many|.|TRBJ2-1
CASSLEGAEQNEQFF
TGTGCCAGCAGCTTAGAGGGTGCGGAGCAGAATGAGCAGTTCTTC
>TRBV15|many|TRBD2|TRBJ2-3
CATSRLAGTDTQYF
TGTGCCACCAGCAGACTAGCGGGCACAGATACGCAGTATTTT
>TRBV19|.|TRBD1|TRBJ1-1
CASSDRTGGHTEAFF
TGTGCCAGTAGTGACCGGACAGGGGGGCACACTGAAGCTTTCTTT
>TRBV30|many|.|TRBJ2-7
CAWSVHRSGYEQYF
TGTGCCTGGAGTGTACATAGAAGCGGCTACGAGCAGTACTTC
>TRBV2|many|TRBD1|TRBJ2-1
CASSELGQGKYNEQFF
TGTGCCAGCAGTGAATTGGGACAGGGGAAGTACAATGAGCAGTTCTTC
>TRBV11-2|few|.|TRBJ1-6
CASSPGGSESPLHF
TGTGCCAGCAGCCCCGGGGGCTCGGAATCACCCCTCCACTTT
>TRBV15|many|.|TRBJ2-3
CATSRDRTGRTTDTQYF
TGTGCCACCAGCAGAGATCGTACAGGGAGAACCACAGATACGCAGTATTTT